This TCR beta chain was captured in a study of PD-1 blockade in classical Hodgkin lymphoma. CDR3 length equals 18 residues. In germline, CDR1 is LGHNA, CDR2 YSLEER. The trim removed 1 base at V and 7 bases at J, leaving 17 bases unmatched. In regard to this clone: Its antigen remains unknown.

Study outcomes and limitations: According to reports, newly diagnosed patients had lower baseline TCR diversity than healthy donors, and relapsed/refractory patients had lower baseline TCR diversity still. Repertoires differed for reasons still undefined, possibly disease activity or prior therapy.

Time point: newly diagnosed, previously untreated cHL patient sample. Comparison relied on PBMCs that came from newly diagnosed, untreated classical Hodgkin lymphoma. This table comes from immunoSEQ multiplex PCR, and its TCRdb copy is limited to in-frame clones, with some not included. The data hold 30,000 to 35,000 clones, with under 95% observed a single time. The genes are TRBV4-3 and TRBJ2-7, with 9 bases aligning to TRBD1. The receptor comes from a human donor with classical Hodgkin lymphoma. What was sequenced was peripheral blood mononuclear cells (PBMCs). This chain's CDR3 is CASSQVGTGTLNWGEQYF. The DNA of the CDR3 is TGCGCCAGCAGCCAAGTAGGGACAGGGACGTTGAACTGGGGGGAGCAGTACTTC.